This passage covers 2 T cell receptor beta chains from one sample sequenced in a study of Ad26.COV2.S vaccination and SARS-CoV-2 variants. The table came from immunoSEQ multiplex PCR; TCRdb's copy has only in-frame clones and leaves some out. Found here are about 280,000 clones, more than 75% of them singletons; the top ten hold more than 2.5%. Indicated treatment: about 20 received Ad26.COV2.S at low or high dose, single or two shots; 5 received placebo; per-sample allocation not given. Day 63 after the first vaccine or placebo injection was the time point for sampling. The material was peripheral blood, obtained in a trial of Ad26.COV2.S vaccine versus placebo. The source is a person between 18 and 59 years old who received the Ad26.COV2.S COVID-19 vaccine or a placebo.

The chain couples TRBV7-2 to TRBJ1-6; D unresolved. Germline assignment: CDR1 SGHTA and CDR2 FQGNSA. The CDR3 runs 16 residues. The germline V and J ends were trimmed by 1 base and 0 bases, with 7 bases remaining between them. The CDR3 nucleotides read TGTGCCAGCAGCTTAGTGGTGAGCTCCTATAATTCACCCCTCCACTTT. Its translation is CASSLVVSSYNSPLHF.

A note on this clone: At the DNA level, this CDR3 is encoded by other sequences in the same sample as well. The J gene is TRBJ2-7, the V gene TRBV27; D is unresolved. CDR1 is MNHEY, CDR2 SMNVEV, per germline (reference sequence). This CDR3 comprises 14 residues. Trimming cost V 3 bases and J 2 bases, with 11 bases left between them. The CDR3 loop is CASSFAAGAYEQYF. Written as DNA, the CDR3 is TGTGCCAGCAGTTTTGCCGCTGGGGCCTACGAGCAGTACTTC.